Below, 32 T cell receptor beta chains from the same sample are listed, as sequenced in a study of spatial heterogeneity in lung cancer. MiXCR was run by TCRdb on the 5' RACE reads, yielding one entry per CDR3 protein. The sample lists around 20,000 distinct CDR3 sequences, around a tenth seen once, with approximately 21% in the top ten. Time point given: sample taken at primary tumor resection. Antigens for these TCRs are unknown. Whole-study results and caveats: Expanded intratumoral alpha and beta TCR counts tracked tumor mutation counts.

The input for sequencing was lung tumor tissue, taken at surgery. Receptor source: a female donor with early-stage non-small cell lung cancer.

This clonotype was observed a few times. The library was designed around alpha chains, so this beta chain is a stray read whose abundance carries little weight. The chain has TRBV7-8 and TRBJ2-1; D is undetermined. From germline, CDR1 is SGHVS and CDR2 FQNEAQ. The CDR3 loop spans 12 amino acids. V was clipped by 1 base and J by 5 bases, with 3 bases between them. The CDR3 coding sequence is TGTGCCAGCAGCTTAGTCGACAATGAGCAGTTCTTC. Translated, it gives CASSLVDNEQFF.

With respect to this clonotype: This beta chain is a stray sequence in a library constructed for alpha chains; its clone size is not meaningful. The V gene is TRBV2, the J gene TRBJ1-1, with D unresolved. The CDR3 sequence is 14 residues long. Germline loops: CDR1 SNHLY, CDR2 FYNNEI. Trimming took off 3 bases at V and 5 bases at J, with 13 bases between the two ends. The CDR3 region has the DNA TGTGCCAGCAGTGACGGCCCGGGGTCAACTGAAGCTTTCTTT. Its protein product is CASSDGPGSTEAFF. The whole variable domain, filled in from reference TRBV2 and TRBJ1-1, reads EPEVTQTPSHQVTQMGQEVILRCVPISNHLYFYWYRQILGQKVEFLVSFYNNEISEKSEIFDDQFSVERPDGSNFTLKIRSTKLEDSAMYFCASSDGPGSTEAFFGQGTRLTVV.

As for this clonotype: A library prepared for alpha chains yielded this beta chain as an off-target read; its size is of little meaning. The V gene is TRBV5-1, the J gene TRBJ1-1; possibly TRBD1 for D (6 bases). Trimming shortened V by 3 bases and J by 2 bases, and 17 bases separated the two germline ends. Germline CDR1 reads SGHRS; CDR2 reads YFSETQ. The CDR3 length is 16 residues. In nucleotides, the CDR3 is TGCGCCAGCAGCTCACAGGGTGGGTGGACTAACACTGAAGCTTTCTTT. It codes for CASSSQGGWTNTEAFF.

A few counts support this clonotype. Found in a library prepared for alpha chains, this beta chain is an off-target read, and its abundance has little meaning. The rearrangement links TRBV20-1 to TRBJ2-5, with 13 bases matching TRBD2. CDR1 and CDR2 from the germline V gene are DFQATT and SNEGSKA (reference sequence). The CDR3 has 15 residues. The J segment lost 7 bases and the V segment lost 3 bases, leaving 8 bases of the junction unmatched. For the CDR3, the DNA is TGCAGTGCTAGGGATGGACTAGCGGGGGCGGGGACCCAGTACTTC. Amino acids: CSARDGLAGAGTQYF.

In the case of this clonotype: This may be a read error: a much more frequent sequence differs by one nucleotide. The library was built for alpha chains, so this beta chain is an off-target read and its size means little. The chain is built from TRBV14 and TRBJ1-1; no clear D. CDR3 length: 15 amino acids. Germline V gene sequence: CDR1 SGHDN, CDR2 FVKESK. Here the CDR3 DNA reads TGTGCCAGCAACCAAGATAGTGGACCGAACACTGAAGCTTTCTTT. This sequence encodes CASNQDSGPNTEAFF.

This clonotype came up a few times. This sequence may be a read error, since a much larger clone differs from it by one base. This beta chain appears as a stray read in a library generated for alpha chains; its size is not informative. The V gene is TRBV7-6, the J gene TRBJ2-7; perhaps TRBD2 as D (7 bases). The germline V gene has CDR1 SGHVS and CDR2 FNYEAQ. This CDR3 contains 15 residues. For the CDR3, the DNA is TGTGTCAGCAGCTTAGGCTGGGGGGGCATCTACGAGCAGTACTTC. Its translation is CVSSLGWGGIYEQYF.

There are a few counts of this clonotype. This beta chain represents an off-target read in a library built for alpha chains; its size is of limited meaning. The rearrangement uses TRBV20-1 and TRBJ1-1; 8 positions agree with TRBD1. Trimming at V came to 3 bases and at J to 3 bases, leaving 12 bases not matched to a gene. Germline lookup yields CDR1 DFQATT and CDR2 SNEGSKA (reference sequence). This CDR3 has 16 residues. The CDR3 DNA reads TGCAGTGCTAGGCACCTCAGGGGGCTGGGCGACACTGAAGCTTTCTTT. Encoded protein: CSARHLRGLGDTEAFF.

Remarks on this clonotype: This beta chain came through as a stray read in a library set up for alpha chains, and its size says little. The gene calls are TRBV20-1 and TRBJ2-3; no clear D. The CDR3 is 12 amino acids. Trimming shortened V by 3 bases and J by 6 bases, and 10 bases separated the two germline ends. Germline lookup yields CDR1 DFQATT and CDR2 SNEGSKA (reference sequence). DNA for the CDR3: TGCAGTGCTAGCCTGGTGATGGATACGCAGTATTTT. It codes for CSASLVMDTQYF.

This clonotype was seen only a few times. This beta chain is an off-target read within a library intended for alpha chains, so its frequency means little. V gene TRBV7-9 combines with J gene TRBJ2-3; 7 bases fit TRBD2. Germline CDR1 SEHNR, CDR2 FQNEAQ (reference sequence). The CDR3 totals 16 residues. With V trimmed by 1 base and J by 2 bases, 6 bases remained unmatched. CDR3 protein: CASSLVGAGDTDTQYF. CDR3 bases: TGTGCCAGCAGCTTAGTCGGGGCGGGGGACACAGATACGCAGTATTTT.

This clonotype was seen many times. Since it is a stray read in a library aimed at alpha chains, this beta chain has a size that is not meaningful. This sequence joins TRBV19 and TRBJ1-5, with a tentative D call TRBD1 (6 bases). The CDR3 extends over 15 amino acids. V was shortened by 11 bases and J by 4 bases, with 21 bases between the two germline ends. Germline V lookup: CDR1 LNHDA, CDR2 SQIVND (reference sequence). CDR3 residues: CAWGETGRFNQPQHF. CDR3 nucleotide sequence: TGTGCCTGGGGGGAAACAGGGCGGTTTAATCAGCCCCAGCATTTT.

In its sample, this clonotype was seen many times. This beta chain turned up in a library designed for alpha chains; as an off-target read, its abundance says little. The chain uses TRBV29-1 and TRBJ1-2, with 8 nucleotides matching TRBD1. Per the germline V gene, CDR1 is SQVTM and CDR2 is ANQGSEA. Trimming cost V 3 bases and J 7 bases; bases outside gene matches: 1. The CDR3 extends over 11 amino acids. The CDR3 region has the DNA TGCAGCGTTGACCAGGGGGCTGGCTACACCTTC. This gives the protein CSVDQGAGYTF.

This clonotype was recorded at least ten times. This beta chain represents an off-target read in a library built for alpha chains; its size is of limited meaning. The chain joins TRBV7-2 to TRBJ2-1, with a weak D call TRBD2 (6 bases). V lost 1 base, J lost 7 bases, and 11 bases lay in between. CDR3 length: 14 residues. Germline V gives CDR1 SGHTA, CDR2 FQGNSA. CDR3 DNA: TGTGCCAGCAGCTTAGGTGGGGGGTCTAATGAGCAGTTCTTC. Protein sequence: CASSLGGGSNEQFF. The complete variable domain, with remaining parts taken from reference TRBV7-2 and TRBJ2-1, reads GAGVSQSPSNKVTEKGKDVELRCDPISGHTALYWYRQSLGQGLEFLIYFQGNSAPDKSGLPSDRFSAERTGGSVSTLTIQRTQQEDSAVYLCASSLGGGSNEQFFGPGTRLTVL.

With respect to this clonotype: The library was prepared for alpha chains; this beta chain is a stray read, so its frequency means little. The genes are TRBV10-3 and TRBJ2-2, with 7 bases aligning to TRBD1. Germline-derived CDR1 and CDR2 are ENHRY and SYGVKD. V shed 6 bases and J 6 bases; nucleotides not matched to a gene: 16. There are 17 residues in the CDR3. CDR3 region: CAIRQTHRGRDAGELFF. The DNA of the CDR3 is TGTGCCATCAGGCAAACACACAGGGGTCGGGACGCCGGGGAGCTGTTTTTT.

A few counts support this clonotype. The library was prepared for alpha chains; this beta chain is a stray read, so its frequency means little. V is TRBV5-1 and J is TRBJ2-7; D is possibly TRBD1 (7 bases). The CDR3 totals 14 residues. The V gene lost 3 bases and the J gene lost 3 bases, with 13 bases spanning the gap. The germline gives CDR1 SGHRS, CDR2 YFSETQ. The chain's CDR3 is CASSWGDSLYEQYF. The CDR3 DNA is TGCGCCAGCAGCTGGGGGGACAGCCTCTACGAGCAGTACTTC.

About this clonotype: Because this beta chain is a stray read in a library intended to capture alpha chains, its abundance should not be given much weight. V and J are TRBV4-3 and TRBJ2-5; D unclear. Trimming removed 1 base at V and 5 bases at J, with 8 bases between. Germline V gives CDR1 LGHNA, CDR2 YSLEER. The CDR3 has 13 amino acids. This chain's CDR3 is CASSQALRETQYF. DNA of the CDR3: TGCGCCAGCAGCCAAGCCCTCCGGGAGACCCAGTACTTC.

This clonotype has just a few counts. Found in a library prepared for alpha chains, this beta chain is an off-target read, and its abundance has little meaning. This chain uses TRBV5-1 with TRBJ2-6, with a tentative D call TRBD1 (5 bases). The CDR3 spans 18 residues. Germline V gives CDR1 SGHRS, CDR2 YFSETQ. The V end lost 1 base, the J end lost 4 bases, and 18 bases lay between the germline ends. The CDR3 DNA reads TGCGCCAGCAGCTTGACAGGACCTCTCTTCTTGGGGGCCAACGTCCTGACTTTC. As protein: CASSLTGPLFLGANVLTF.

The sample holds a few counts of this clonotype. Within a library made for alpha chains, this beta chain is off target, and its count is uninformative. The J gene is TRBJ2-3, the V gene TRBV20-1; the D call may be TRBD1 or TRBD2 (5 bases each). CDR3 length: 15 amino acids. V was clipped by 1 base and J by 1 base, with 12 bases between them. Per germline, CDR1 DFQATT and CDR2 SNEGSKA (reference sequence). This CDR3 is CSARAGQRRTDTQYF. The CDR3 bases are TGCAGTGCTAGAGCGGGGCAGCGTCGCACAGATACGCAGTATTTT.

In its sample, this clonotype was seen a few times. Because this beta chain is a stray read in a library intended to capture alpha chains, its abundance should not be given much weight. This chain joins TRBV23-1 and TRBJ2-1, with D tentatively TRBD1 (6 bases). TRBV23-1 is reported as an ORF; its role is uncertain. The V end lost 0 bases, the J end lost 1 base, and 13 bases lay between the germline ends. CDR3 length: 17 amino acids. The CDR3 sequence: CASSQSAGEISYNEQFF. For the CDR3, the DNA is TGCGCCAGCAGTCAATCGGCAGGGGAGATATCCTACAATGAGCAGTTCTTC.

In regard to this clonotype: This beta chain is a stray sequence in a library constructed for alpha chains; its clone size is not meaningful. This rearrangement joins TRBV30 to TRBJ1-1; D not certain. Germline loops: CDR1 GTSNPN, CDR2 SVGIG (reference sequence). Trimming cost V 6 bases and J 5 bases, with 16 bases left between them. The CDR3 runs to 13 residues. The CDR3 DNA sequence: TGTGCCTGTCAGGCTGGCTTTTGGACTGAAGCTTTCTTT. This translates into CACQAGFWTEAFF.

There are a few counts of this clonotype. This beta chain is off target for a library built for alpha chains, so its abundance means little. V gene TRBV7-8 combines with J gene TRBJ1-1, with D possibly being TRBD1 (6 bases). Germline V gene lookup returns CDR1 SGHVS and CDR2 FQNEAQ. CDR3 size: 15 residues. V was clipped by 5 bases and J by 4 bases, with 17 bases between them. CDR3 in amino acids: CASSPPGEKTTEAFF. In DNA, the CDR3 is TGTGCCAGCAGCCCCCCAGGGGAAAAAACCACTGAAGCTTTCTTT.

Details on this clonotype: This beta chain is an unintended read in a library built for alpha chains; its size means little. The genes are TRBV7-9 and TRBJ1-4; D gene unclear. The germline V gene encodes CDR1 SEHNR and CDR2 FQNEAQ (reference sequence). With 5 bases removed from V and 8 bases from J, the gap between germline ends came to 12 bases. CDR3 size: 13 residues. The CDR3 loop reads CASSPQDPEKLFF. The CDR3 DNA reads TGTGCCAGCAGCCCCCAAGACCCCGAAAAACTGTTTTTT. Drawing the rest from reference TRBV7-9 and TRBJ1-4, the complete variable domain is DTGVSQNPRHKITKRGQNVTFRCDPISEHNRLYWYRQTLGQGPEFLTYFQNEAQLEKSRLLSDRFSAERPKGSFSTLEIQRTEQGDSAMYLCASSPQDPEKLFFGSGTQLSVL.

Turning to this clonotype: Because the library targeted alpha chains, this beta chain is an off-target read whose size means little. The rearrangement links TRBV12-3 or TRBV12-4 to TRBJ2-7, with unresolved D. V was cut by 3 bases and J by 0 bases, with 15 bases left in between. This CDR3 has 16 residues. The DNA for the CDR3 is TGTGCCAGCAGTTTTGACGATCTCCCTGCCTCCTACGAGCAGTACTTC. Translated, it gives CASSFDDLPASYEQYF.

Comment on this clonotype: The library was designed around alpha chains, so this beta chain is a stray read whose abundance carries little weight. The J gene is TRBJ2-5, the V gene TRBV7-9; D not certain. V was clipped by 5 bases and J by 2 bases, with 18 bases between them. Germline CDR1 reads SEHNR; CDR2 reads FQNEAQ (reference sequence). The length of the CDR3 is 16 residues. CDR3 in amino acids: CASSRRSGGQQETQYF. The CDR3 nucleotides are TGTGCCAGCAGCCGCCGCTCGGGTGGCCAACAAGAGACCCAGTACTTC.

This clonotype is classed as medium-sized (0.01 to 0.1%). In a library made to pick up alpha chains, this beta chain is a stray read with a size that means little. The genes are TRBV23-1 and TRBJ2-7; D perhaps matches TRBD1 (5 bases). TRBV23-1 is placed among ORFs of uncertain function. The length of the CDR3 is 16 residues. V was clipped by 0 bases and J by 2 bases, with 14 bases between them. The CDR3 protein is CASSQSESRDAYEQYF. For the CDR3, the DNA is TGCGCCAGCAGTCAATCAGAATCCAGGGATGCCTACGAGCAGTACTTC.

Remarks on this clonotype: A library prepared for alpha chains yielded this beta chain as an off-target read; its size is of little meaning. The chain joins TRBV29-1 to TRBJ2-7; 11 bases are a match to TRBD1. This CDR3 contains 13 residues. The junction had 3 bases not matched to a gene; V was cut back by 6 bases and J by 2 bases. The germline V gene encodes CDR1 SQVTM and CDR2 ANQGSEA. The CDR3 DNA is TGCAGCGTGCGGGACAGGGGGACCTACGAGCAGTACTTC. This codes for CSVRDRGTYEQYF.

This clonotype was counted only a few times. Within a library made for alpha chains, this beta chain is off target, and its count is uninformative. The chain employs TRBV7-3 and TRBJ1-6; 9 bases map to TRBD1. Germline V gene lookup returns CDR1 SGHTA and CDR2 FQGTGA. The CDR3 spans 15 residues. Losses at the gene ends were 5 bases for V and 6 bases for J; bases not matched to a gene: 5. The CDR3, as DNA: TGTGCCAGCAGCGAACAGACAGGGGGTAATTCACCCCTCCACTTT. As protein: CASSEQTGGNSPLHF.

In its sample, this clonotype ranks as medium-sized (0.01 to 0.1%). The size of this beta chain means little, since it is a stray read in a library made for alpha chains. V gene TRBV27 combines with J gene TRBJ1-5; D might be TRBD1 (6 bases). V was cut by 6 bases and J by 0 bases, with 15 bases left in between. The CDR3 loop spans 16 amino acids. From germline, CDR1 is MNHEY and CDR2 SMNVEV (reference sequence). For the CDR3, the DNA is TGTGCCAGCAGCCTGGACAGCAGTAGTAGCAATCAGCCCCAGCATTTT. Translation: CASSLDSSSSNQPQHF.

This clonotype was seen a handful of times. This beta chain slipped into a library made for alpha chains as a stray read, so its size is not meaningful. This chain connects TRBV29-1 to TRBJ2-3; D is perhaps TRBD1 or TRBD2 (5 bases each). The V gene lost 4 bases and the J gene lost 5 bases, with 13 bases spanning the gap. In germline, CDR1 is SQVTM, CDR2 ANQGSEA. The CDR3 consists of 13 residues. The CDR3 sequence: CSVAGTVQDTQYF. DNA for the CDR3: TGCAGCGTTGCCGGGACGGTTCAAGATACGCAGTATTTT.

In regard to this clonotype: This beta chain lies outside the target of a library built for alpha chains; its clone size means little. The V gene is TRBV6-2 or TRBV6-3, the J gene TRBJ1-4, with TRBD1 matching 7 bases. The germline CDR1 and CDR2 sequences are MNHEY and SVGEGT. The CDR3 spans 15 residues. With V trimmed by 6 bases and J by 4 bases, 8 bases remained unmatched. In nucleotides, the CDR3 is TGTGCCAGCAGAGATCCGGGACAGCATAATGAAAAACTGTTTTTT. Amino acid sequence: CASRDPGQHNEKLFF.

The table lists this clonotype with many counts. Found in a library prepared for alpha chains, this beta chain is an off-target read, and its abundance has little meaning. V and J are TRBV2 and TRBJ2-5, with 7 nucleotides matching TRBD2. Trimming at V came to 5 bases and at J to 4 bases, leaving 4 bases not matched to a gene. Germline V gene data show CDR1 as SNHLY and CDR2 as FYNNEI. The CDR3 consists of 13 residues. The CDR3 nucleotides are TGTGCCAGCAGTCCACTAGCGCCAGAGACCCAGTACTTC. Its translation is CASSPLAPETQYF. The whole variable domain, remainder taken from reference TRBV2 and TRBJ2-5, is EPEVTQTPSHQVTQMGQEVILRCVPISNHLYFYWYRQILGQKVEFLVSFYNNEISEKSEIFDDQFSVERPDGSNFTLKIRSTKLEDSAMYFCASSPLAPETQYFGPGTRLLVL.

This clonotype came up many times. The library was prepared for alpha chains; this beta chain is a stray read, so its frequency means little. The chain links TRBV3-1 to TRBJ1-6, with D possibly TRBD1 on 6 matching bases. The CDR3 sequence is 15 residues long. V lost 5 bases and J lost 12, with 20 bases in between. The germline V gene has CDR1 LGHDT and CDR2 YNNKEL (reference sequence). CDR3 region: CASSWGPGTFEPLHF. The CDR3 DNA is TGTGCCAGCAGCTGGGGGCCTGGAACATTTGAACCCCTCCACTTT.

This clonotype has ten or more counts. This beta chain represents an off-target read in a library built for alpha chains; its size is of limited meaning. The rearrangement links TRBV11-3 to TRBJ2-5, with unresolved D. Trimming cost V 4 bases and J 4 bases, with 10 bases left between them. CDR1 is SGHNT, CDR2 YENEEA, per germline. The CDR3 sequence is 13 residues long. The CDR3 DNA sequence: TGTGCCAGCAGCTCTCGGAAGGGAGAGACCCAGTACTTC. This encodes CASSSRKGETQYF.